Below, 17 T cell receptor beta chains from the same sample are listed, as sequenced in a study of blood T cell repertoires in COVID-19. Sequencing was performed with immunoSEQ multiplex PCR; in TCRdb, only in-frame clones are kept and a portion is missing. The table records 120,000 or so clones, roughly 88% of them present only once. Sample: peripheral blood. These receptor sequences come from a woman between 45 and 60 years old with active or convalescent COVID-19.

CDR3 DNA sequence: TGTGCCAGCAGCTACTCACCTGGACAGAGCAATCAGCCCCAGCATTTT. Its protein is CASSYSPGQSNQPQHF. This chain connects TRBV7-8 to TRBJ1-5, with D possibly matching TRBD1 (6 bases). The CDR3 loop spans 16 amino acids. The germline V gene encodes CDR1 SGHVS and CDR2 FQNEAQ. The ends were cut back, 4 bases at V and 1 base at J, with 14 bases in the middle.

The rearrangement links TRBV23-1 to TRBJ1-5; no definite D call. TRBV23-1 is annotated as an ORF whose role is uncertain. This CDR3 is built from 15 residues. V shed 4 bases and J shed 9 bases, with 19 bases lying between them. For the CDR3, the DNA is TGCGCCAGCAGTCGCCCCGAGGGAGGCTTTAGGCCCCAGCATTTT. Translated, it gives CASSRPEGGFRPQHF.

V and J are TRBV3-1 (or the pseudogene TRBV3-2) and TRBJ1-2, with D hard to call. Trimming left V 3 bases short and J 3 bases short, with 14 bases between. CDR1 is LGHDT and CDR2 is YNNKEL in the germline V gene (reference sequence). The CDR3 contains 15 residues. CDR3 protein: CASSQLYQDYYGYTF. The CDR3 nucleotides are TGTGCCAGCAGCCAGTTATACCAGGACTACTATGGCTACACCTTC.

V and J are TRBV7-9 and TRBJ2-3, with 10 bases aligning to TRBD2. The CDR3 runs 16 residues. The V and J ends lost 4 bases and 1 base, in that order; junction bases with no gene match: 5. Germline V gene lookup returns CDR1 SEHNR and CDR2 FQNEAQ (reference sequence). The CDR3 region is CASSSLAGGRTDTQYF. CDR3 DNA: TGTGCCAGCAGCTCCTTAGCGGGAGGCCGCACAGATACGCAGTATTTT. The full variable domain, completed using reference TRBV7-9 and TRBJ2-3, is DTGVSQNPRHKITKRGQNVTFRCDPISEHNRLYWYRQTLGQGPEFLTYFQNEAQLEKSRLLSDRFSAERPKGSFSTLEIQRTEQGDSAMYLCASSSLAGGRTDTQYFGPGTRLTVL.

The CDR3, as DNA: TGTGCCAGCAGTCCGGGACCTTTTCTAGCGGGAGGGCCTAAGCAGTTCTTC. As protein: CASSPGPFLAGGPKQFF. The chain combines TRBV28 with TRBJ2-1; TRBD2 aligns across 12 bases. V gave up 5 bases and J gave up 11 bases; unmatched junction bases: 16. Germline loops: CDR1 MDHEN, CDR2 SYDVKM. The CDR3 totals 17 residues.

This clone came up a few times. This chain's CDR3 is CASSSRPLAAMNTEAFF. In DNA, the CDR3 is TGTGCCAGCAGCAGCCGTCCCCTCGCGGCTATGAACACTGAAGCTTTCTTT. V usage is TRBV9 and J usage is TRBJ1-1; D call uncertain. Germline CDR1 reads SGDLS; CDR2 reads YYNGEE. V was cut by 4 bases and J by 0 bases, with 19 bases left in between. The CDR3 consists of 17 residues.

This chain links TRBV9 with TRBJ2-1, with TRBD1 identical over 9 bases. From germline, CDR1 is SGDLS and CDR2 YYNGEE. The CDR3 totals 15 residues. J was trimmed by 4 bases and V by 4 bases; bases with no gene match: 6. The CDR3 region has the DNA TGTGCCAGCAGCTTGGGACAGGGAGAGTACAATGAGCAGTTCTTC. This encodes CASSLGQGEYNEQFF.

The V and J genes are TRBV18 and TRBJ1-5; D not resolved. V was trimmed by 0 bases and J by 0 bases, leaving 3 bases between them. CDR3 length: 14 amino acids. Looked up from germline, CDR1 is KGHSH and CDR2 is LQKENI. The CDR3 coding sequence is TGTGCCAGCTCACCACCCGGTAGCAATCAGCCCCAGCATTTT. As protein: CASSPPGSNQPQHF.

The DNA for the CDR3 is TGTGCCAGCAGCCGAGGGGGAAACGCTGAAGCTTTCTTT. Protein: CASSRGGNAEAFF. The rearrangement uses TRBV28 and TRBJ1-1; the D gene is possibly TRBD1 (6 bases). The CDR3 totals 13 residues. V was clipped by 6 bases and J by 6 bases, with 14 bases between them. CDR1 MDHEN and CDR2 SYDVKM come from the germline V gene.

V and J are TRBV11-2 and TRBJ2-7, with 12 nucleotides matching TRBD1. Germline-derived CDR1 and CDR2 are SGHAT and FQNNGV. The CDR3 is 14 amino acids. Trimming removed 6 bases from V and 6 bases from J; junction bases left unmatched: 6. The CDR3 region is CASSEGQGAGEQYF. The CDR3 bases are TGTGCCAGCAGTGAGGGACAGGGGGCTGGCGAGCAGTACTTC.

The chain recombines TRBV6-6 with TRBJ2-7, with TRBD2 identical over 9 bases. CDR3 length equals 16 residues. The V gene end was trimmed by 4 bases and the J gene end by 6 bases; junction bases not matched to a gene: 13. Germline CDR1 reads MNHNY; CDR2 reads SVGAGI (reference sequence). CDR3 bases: TGTGCCAGCAGTTCAATAGCGGGAGAGGGGATGCGCGAGCAGTACTTC. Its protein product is CASSSIAGEGMREQYF.

CDR3 sequence: CASSRSPINEQFF. The DNA for the CDR3 is TGTGCCAGCAGTCGGTCCCCAATCAATGAGCAGTTCTTC. J is TRBJ2-1 and V is TRBV25-1; D not certain. There are 13 residues in the CDR3. The germline V gene has CDR1 MGHDK and CDR2 SYGVNS. Trimming removed 5 bases from V and 6 bases from J, with 11 bases in between.

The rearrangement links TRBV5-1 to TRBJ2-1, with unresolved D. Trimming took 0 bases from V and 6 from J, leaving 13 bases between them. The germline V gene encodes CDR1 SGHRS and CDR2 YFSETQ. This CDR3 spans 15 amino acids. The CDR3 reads CASSLGAGLGNEQFF. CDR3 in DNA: TGCGCCAGCAGCTTGGGGGCAGGTTTAGGCAATGAGCAGTTCTTC.

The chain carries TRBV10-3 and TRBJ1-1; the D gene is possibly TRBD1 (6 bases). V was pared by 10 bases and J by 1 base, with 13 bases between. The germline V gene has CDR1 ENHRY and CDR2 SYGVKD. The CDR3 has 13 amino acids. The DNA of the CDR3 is TGTGCCAACAGGGACACCGAGAACACTGAAGCTTTCTTT. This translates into CANRDTENTEAFF.

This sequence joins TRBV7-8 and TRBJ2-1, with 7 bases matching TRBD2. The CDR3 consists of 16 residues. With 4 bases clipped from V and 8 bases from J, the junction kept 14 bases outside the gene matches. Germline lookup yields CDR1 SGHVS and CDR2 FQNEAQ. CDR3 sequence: CASSSRDYPDTDEQFF. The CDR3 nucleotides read TGTGCCAGCAGCTCACGGGACTACCCCGATACGGATGAGCAGTTCTTC.

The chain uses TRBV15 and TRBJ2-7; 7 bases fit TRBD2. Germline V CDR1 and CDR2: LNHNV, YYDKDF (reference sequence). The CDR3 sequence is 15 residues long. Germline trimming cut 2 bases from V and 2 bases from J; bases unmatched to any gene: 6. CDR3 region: CATSRIGRGTYEQYF. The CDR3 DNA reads TGTGCCACCAGCAGAATCGGGCGGGGGACCTACGAGCAGTACTTC.

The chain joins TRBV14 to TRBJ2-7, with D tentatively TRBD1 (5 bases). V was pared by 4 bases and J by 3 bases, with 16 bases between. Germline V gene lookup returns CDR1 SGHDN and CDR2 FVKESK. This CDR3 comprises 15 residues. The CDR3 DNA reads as TGTGCCAGCAGCCTAGTTGACAGCCCGAACTACGAGCAGTACTTC. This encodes CASSLVDSPNYEQYF.